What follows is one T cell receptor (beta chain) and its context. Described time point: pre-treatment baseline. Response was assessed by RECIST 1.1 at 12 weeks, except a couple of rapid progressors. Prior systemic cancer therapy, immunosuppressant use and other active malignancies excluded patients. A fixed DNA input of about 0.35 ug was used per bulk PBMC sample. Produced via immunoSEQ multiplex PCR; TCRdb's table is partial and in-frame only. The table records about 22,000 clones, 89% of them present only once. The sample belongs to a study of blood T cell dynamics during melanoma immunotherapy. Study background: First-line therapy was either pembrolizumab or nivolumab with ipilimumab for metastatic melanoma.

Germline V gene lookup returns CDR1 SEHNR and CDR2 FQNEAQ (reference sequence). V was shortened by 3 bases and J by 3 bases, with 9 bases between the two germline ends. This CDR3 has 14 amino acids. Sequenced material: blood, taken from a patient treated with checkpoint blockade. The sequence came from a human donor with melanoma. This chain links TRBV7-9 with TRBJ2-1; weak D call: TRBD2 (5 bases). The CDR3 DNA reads TGTGCCAGCAGCTTCCCTGACTACTACAATGAGCAGTTCTTC. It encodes CASSFPDYYNEQFF.